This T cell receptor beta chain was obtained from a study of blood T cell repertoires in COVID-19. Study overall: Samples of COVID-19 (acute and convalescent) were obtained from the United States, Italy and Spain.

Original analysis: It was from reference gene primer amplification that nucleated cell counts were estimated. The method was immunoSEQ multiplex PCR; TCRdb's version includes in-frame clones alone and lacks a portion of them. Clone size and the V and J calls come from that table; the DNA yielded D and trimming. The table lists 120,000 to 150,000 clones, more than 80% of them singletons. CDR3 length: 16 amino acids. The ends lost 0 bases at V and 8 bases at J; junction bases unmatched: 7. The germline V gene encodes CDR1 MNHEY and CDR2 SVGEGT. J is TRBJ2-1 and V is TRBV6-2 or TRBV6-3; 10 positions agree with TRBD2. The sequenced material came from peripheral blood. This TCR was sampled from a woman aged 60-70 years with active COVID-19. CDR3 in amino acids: CASSYSTAGGPDEQFF. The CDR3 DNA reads TGTGCCAGCAGTTACTCGACAGCGGGAGGGCCGGATGAGCAGTTCTTC.